This T cell receptor beta chain was captured by sequencing in a study of T cell changes during pregnancy in multiple sclerosis. Assay: immunoSEQ multiplex PCR; the TCRdb copy retains only in-frame clones and omits some. The sample carries about 70,000 clones, around 90% recorded once. This sample comprised peripheral blood, obtained in the third trimester of pregnancy. This TCR was sampled from a female donor in good health, enrolled as a control in a pregnancy study.

CDR3 region: CAWSVLGRADTQYF. In DNA, the CDR3 is TGTGCCTGGAGTGTACTGGGGAGAGCAGATACGCAGTATTTT. This chain connects TRBV30 to TRBJ2-3, with D possibly TRBD2 on 5 matching bases. This CDR3 is built from 14 residues. V was trimmed by 0 bases and J by 4 bases, leaving 11 bases between them. The germline gives CDR1 GTSNPN, CDR2 SVGIG (reference sequence).